A selection of T cell receptor beta chains follows, all from one sample in a study of CD8 T cells in ankylosing spondylitis. TCRdb independently ran MiXCR on the 5' RACE reads; one entry per CDR3 protein. The profile shows about 140,000 distinct CDR3 sequences, 7% to 10% of them singletons. The specimen sequenced was synovial fluid, either unsorted or a sorted T cell fraction (not recorded which). The receptors originated from a male donor with ankylosing spondylitis. The CDR3 runs from the conserved cysteine through the conserved F or W. A D gene is named only where the DNA matches it firmly. Not all rows give a size; the values are once, few, many and, for expanded clones, a class.

V,D,size,J,CDR3,DNA
TRBV10-3,.,few,TRBJ1-4,CAISESQGMGGRPGEKLFF,TGTGCCATCAGTGAGTCGCAAGGAATGGGTGGACGGCCGGGGGAAAAACTGTTTTTT
TRBV7-2,.,.,TRBJ2-3,CASSPPPTQDTQYF,TGTGCCAGCAGCCCACCCCCCACGCAAGATACGCAGTATTTT
TRBV28,TRBD2,.,TRBJ2-7,CASSLSGRGQAYEQYF,TGTGCCAGCAGCCTTAGCGGGCGGGGCCAGGCCTACGAGCAGTACTTC
TRBV20-1,.,many,TRBJ2-7,CSARDGGRDYEQYF,TGCAGTGCTAGAGATGGGGGTAGGGACTACGAGCAGTACTTC
TRBV28,TRBD2,.,TRBJ2-3,CASSSPGLAGRGTQYF,TGTGCCAGCAGTTCCCCGGGACTAGCGGGCCGAGGTACGCAGTATTTT
TRBV5-6,.,.,TRBJ2-3,CASSYGQPWADTQYF,TGTGCCAGCAGCTATGGACAGCCCTGGGCAGATACGCAGTATTTT
TRBV28,TRBD1,many,TRBJ1-5,CASSSDRVDNQPQHF,TGTGCCAGCAGTTCCGACAGGGTAGACAATCAGCCCCAGCATTTT
TRBV20-1,.,many,TRBJ2-2,CSASGGADTGELFF,TGCAGTGCTAGCGGTGGGGCGGACACCGGGGAGCTGTTTTTT
TRBV29-1,TRBD2,many,TRBJ2-5,CSVERGGKTQYF,TGCAGCGTTGAGCGGGGGGGAAAGACCCAGTACTTC
TRBV4-2,TRBD2,.,TRBJ2-3,CASRPGTSGSTDTQYF,TGTGCCAGCAGACCCGGGACTAGCGGATCGACAGATACGCAGTATTTT
TRBV24-1,.,.,TRBJ2-7,CATSDQGPGYEQYF,TGTGCCACCAGTGACCAAGGCCCAGGCTACGAGCAGTACTTC
TRBV28,.,.,TRBJ2-7,CASSSRGSSYEQYF,TGTGCCAGCAGTTCACGGGGGAGCTCCTACGAGCAGTACTTC
TRBV28,.,many,TRBJ1-2,CASSLFREDYGYTF,TGTGCCAGCAGTTTATTCAGGGAGGACTATGGCTACACCTTC
TRBV5-1,.,few,TRBJ2-5,CASSSSRLGQETQYF,TGCGCCAGCAGCTCTTCTAGGCTAGGCCAAGAGACCCAGTACTTC
TRBV5-1,.,many,TRBJ2-5,CASSLGLQETQYF,TGCGCCAGCAGCTTAGGACTCCAAGAGACCCAGTACTTC
TRBV5-8,.,few,TRBJ1-5,CASSGGVEPFDQPQHF,TGTGCCAGCAGCGGGGGAGTTGAACCCTTTGACCAGCCCCAGCATTTT
TRBV6-1,TRBD2,.,TRBJ2-7,CANSRDYPSYEQHF,TGTGCCAACAGCCGGGACTATCCCTCCTACGAGCAGCACTTC
TRBV9,.,many,TRBJ2-1,CASSVEMGGGQFF,TGTGCCAGCAGCGTAGAAATGGGTGGTGGGCAGTTCTTC
TRBV18,.,few,TRBJ2-5,CASSRGHQETQYF,TGTGCCAGCTCGCGCGGACACCAAGAGACCCAGTACTTC
TRBV20-1,.,.,TRBJ2-5,CSARYQWETQYF,TGCAGTGCTAGATACCAGTGGGAGACCCAGTACTTC